This T cell receptor beta chain is drawn from a study of tumour-infiltrating T cells in Burkitt lymphoma. Study-wide background: Overall and progression-free survival were predicted by productive clonality.

Repertoires were generated with immunoSEQ multiplex PCR, while TCRdb's copy carries only in-frame clones and drops some. This sample yields 5,000 to 6,000 clones, of which over 9% are seen a single time; 2.2% belongs to the top ten. Germline V gene data show CDR1 as SGHNT and CDR2 as YYREEE (reference sequence). V lost 4 bases, J lost 6 bases, and 13 bases lay in between. The CDR3 is made up of 14 amino acids. This clone was detected only a few times. The chain recombines TRBV5-4 with TRBJ2-2; possible D gene TRBD2, 6 bases. Sequencing used tumor tissue. This clonotype was sampled from a human donor with diffuse large B-cell lymphoma. The CDR3 protein is CASSPSWGAGELFF. In DNA form, the CDR3 reads TGTGCCAGCAGCCCCTCCTGGGGGGCCGGGGAGCTGTTTTTT.